The 27 T cell receptor beta chains below come from one sample, sequenced in a study of blood T cell repertoires in COVID-19. Assay: immunoSEQ multiplex PCR; the TCRdb copy retains only in-frame clones and omits some. The profile shows about 75,000 clones, almost 90% of them singletons. Sequenced material: peripheral blood. Receptors originate from a human donor in a cohort sampled during active COVID-19.

J is TRBJ2-6 and V is TRBV6-2 or TRBV6-3; no clear D gene. The CDR3 runs 14 residues. Germline V gene sequence: CDR1 MNHEY, CDR2 SVGEGT. The ends were cut back, 4 bases at V and 2 bases at J, with 6 bases in the middle. CDR3 sequence (DNA): TGTGCCAGCAGTTTTAGTACTGGGGCCAACGTCCTGACTTTC. Amino acids: CASSFSTGANVLTF.

The chain carries TRBV28 and TRBJ2-1; perhaps TRBD1 as D (6 bases). This CDR3 is built from 14 residues. Trimming removed 6 bases at V and 8 bases at J, with 17 bases between. From germline, CDR1 is MDHEN and CDR2 SYDVKM. This chain's CDR3 is CASRGQGRIDEQFF. As DNA, the CDR3 is TGTGCCAGCAGGGGTCAGGGGAGAATCGATGAGCAGTTCTTC.

The chain uses TRBV14 and TRBJ2-7, with 9 bases aligning to TRBD2. The CDR3 is 14 residues long. With 5 bases clipped from V and 3 bases from J, the junction kept 5 bases outside the gene matches. The germline V gene has CDR1 SGHDN and CDR2 FVKESK. The CDR3 sequence is CASSYSGSFYEQYF. Written as DNA, the CDR3 is TGTGCCAGCAGCTATAGCGGGAGTTTCTACGAGCAGTACTTC.

V is TRBV7-2 and J is TRBJ2-7; D gene unclear. V lost 5 bases and J lost 3, with 14 bases in between. Germline CDR1 SGHTA, CDR2 FQGNSA. The CDR3 is made up of 14 amino acids. The CDR3 DNA follows: TGTGCCAGCAGCCCCAGAGGCTTGATCTACGAGCAGTACTTC. Translated, it gives CASSPRGLIYEQYF.

The chain employs TRBV27 and TRBJ2-5; 11 bases are a match to TRBD2. CDR1 and CDR2 (germline): MNHEY, SMNVEV (reference sequence). After removal of 5 bases from V and 1 base from J, the junction contained 12 bases not matched to a gene. This CDR3 has 18 residues. CDR3 sequence reads: CASSPMRLAGSAQETQYF. CDR3 nucleotide sequence: TGTGCCAGCAGTCCAATGCGACTAGCGGGAAGCGCCCAAGAGACCCAGTACTTC.

The chain uses TRBV5-1 and TRBJ2-3; 8 bases line up with TRBD2. There are 16 residues in the CDR3. Germline V CDR1 and CDR2: SGHRS, YFSETQ. The ends lost 4 bases at V and 5 bases at J; junction bases unmatched: 12. The CDR3 DNA sequence: TGCGCCAGCAGCCGAACGGGACTAGTGAGTGGAGATACGCAGTATTTT. It translates to CASSRTGLVSGDTQYF.

The rearrangement links TRBV3-1 (or the pseudogene TRBV3-2) to TRBJ1-2, with D possibly TRBD1 on 6 matching bases. CDR1 LGHDT and CDR2 YNNKEL come from the germline V gene (reference sequence). The ends were cut back, 1 base at V and 5 bases at J, with 14 bases in the middle. The CDR3 spans 15 residues. CDR3 sequence: CASSQGLQGRYGYTF. The CDR3 nucleotides read TGTGCCAGCAGCCAAGGATTACAGGGCCGGTATGGCTACACCTTC.

V is TRBV20-1 and J is TRBJ2-7; TRBD1 might be the D (5 bases). The CDR3 consists of 11 residues. The V end lost 5 bases, the J end lost 6 bases, and 11 bases lay between the germline ends. CDR1 is DFQATT, CDR2 SNEGSKA, per germline (reference sequence). In DNA form, the CDR3 reads TGCAGTGCTTCCAGGGCTGGCGAGCAGTACTTC. It specifies CSASRAGEQYF.

The rearrangement uses TRBV27 and TRBJ2-1; 7 nucleotides line up with TRBD2. V shed 2 bases, J shed 4 bases, and the junction held 11 bases outside the gene matches. The CDR3 is made up of 17 amino acids. Germline CDR1 MNHEY, CDR2 SMNVEV (reference sequence). CDR3 loop: CASSLTVALAAYNEQFF. CDR3 nucleotide sequence: TGTGCCAGCAGTTTAACGGTAGCTCTAGCGGCTTACAATGAGCAGTTCTTC.

This chain links TRBV6-2 or TRBV6-3 with TRBJ1-1, with 9 bases matching TRBD1. This CDR3 contains 19 residues. Germline CDR1 and CDR2: MNHEY and SVGEGT. V gave up 2 bases and J gave up 1 base; unmatched junction bases: 14. As DNA, the CDR3 is TGTGCCAGCAGTTACCCCGACAGGGGGTTGGGATTAAGGAACACTGAAGCTTTCTTT. The encoded protein is CASSYPDRGLGLRNTEAFF.

This rearrangement joins TRBV9 to TRBJ2-7; 12 bases are a match to TRBD2. J gave up 5 bases and V 4 bases, and 7 bases lay outside the gene matches. The germline V gene has CDR1 SGDLS and CDR2 YYNGEE. The CDR3 has 15 amino acids. The DNA for the CDR3 is TGTGCCAGCAGCATGACTAGCGGGGGAGGCGACGAGCAGTACTTC. This codes for CASSMTSGGGDEQYF.

This rearrangement joins TRBV18 to TRBJ2-3; 8 positions agree with TRBD2. The V gene's germline CDR1 is KGHSH and CDR2 LQKENI. The CDR3 consists of 18 residues. V shed 7 bases, J shed 4 bases, and the junction held 19 bases outside the gene matches. DNA of the CDR3: TGTGCCAGCTTCCTACAAACCTTAGCGGGATCCCTCCCAGATACGCAGTATTTT. It yields the protein CASFLQTLAGSLPDTQYF.

The chain has TRBV7-9 and TRBJ2-3; 11 nucleotides match TRBD2. V dropped 5 bases and J dropped 0; count of bases not matched to a gene: 7. Germline V gives CDR1 SEHNR, CDR2 FQNEAQ (reference sequence). The CDR3 is 17 amino acids. In DNA, the CDR3 is TGTGCCAGCAGCCTAGGGTGGACTAGCGGGAGCACAGATACGCAGTATTTT. It codes for CASSLGWTSGSTDTQYF.

This clone is a singleton in its sample. The genes are TRBV3-1 (or the pseudogene TRBV3-2) and TRBJ2-3; 11 nucleotides line up with TRBD2. J gave up 2 bases and V 4 bases, and 2 bases lay outside the gene matches. CDR1 LGHDT and CDR2 YNNKEL come from the germline V gene (reference sequence). This CDR3 is built from 15 residues. The DNA of the CDR3 is TGTGCCAGCAGCCCTAGCGGGAGGACCACAGATACGCAGTATTTT. This gives the protein CASSPSGRTTDTQYF.

The rearrangement links TRBV14 to TRBJ1-4; D is uncertain. This CDR3 is 11 amino acids long. From germline, CDR1 is SGHDN and CDR2 FVKESK. The ends were cut back, 1 base at V and 11 bases at J, with 5 bases in the middle. The CDR3 sequence: CASSQGRKLFF. The CDR3 DNA is TGTGCCAGCAGCCAAGGTCGGAAACTGTTTTTT. Using reference TRBV14 and TRBJ1-4 for the parts outside the CDR3, the full variable domain is EAGVTQFPSHSVIEKGQTVTLRCDPISGHDNLYWYRRVMGKEIKFLLHFVKESKQDESGMPNNRFLAERTGGTYSTLKVQPAELEDSGVYFCASSQGRKLFFGSGTQLSVL.

This clone was seen just once. The V call is TRBV12-5, the J call TRBJ2-6; 11 nucleotides match TRBD1. The germline gives CDR1 LGHNT, CDR2 FRNRAP. CDR3 length equals 16 residues. With V trimmed by 7 bases and J by 2 bases, 4 bases remained unmatched. The CDR3 protein is CASARTGGAGANVLTF. In DNA form, the CDR3 reads TGTGCTAGTGCCCGGACAGGGGGCGCTGGGGCCAACGTCCTGACTTTC.

The rearrangement links TRBV5-1 to TRBJ2-1; 11 positions match TRBD1. CDR1 is SGHRS and CDR2 is YFSETQ in the germline V gene. Trimming cost V 4 bases and J 3 bases; bases outside gene matches: 3. CDR3 length: 15 residues. This CDR3 is CASSPGTGGYNEQFF. The DNA of the CDR3 is TGCGCCAGCAGCCCCGGGACAGGGGGCTACAATGAGCAGTTCTTC.

This chain links TRBV3-1 (or the pseudogene TRBV3-2) with TRBJ1-1; a possible D gene is TRBD1 (6 bases). Germline V gene data show CDR1 as LGHDT and CDR2 as YNNKEL (reference sequence). The CDR3 consists of 12 residues. V was cut by 6 bases and J by 5 bases, with 10 bases left in between. The CDR3 sequence is CASRQGNTEAFF. DNA of the CDR3: TGTGCCAGCAGACAGGGAAATACTGAAGCTTTCTTT.

This chain links TRBV15 with TRBJ1-2; 7 bases map to TRBD1. CDR3 length: 16 residues. With V trimmed by 1 base and J by 7 bases, 12 bases remained unmatched. Per the germline V gene, CDR1 is LNHNV and CDR2 is YYDKDF (reference sequence). In DNA form, the CDR3 reads TGTGCCACCAGCAGAGCGGGCCAGGGGGTGGCCGGTGGCTACACCTTC. Translating it yields CATSRAGQGVAGGYTF.

This chain joins TRBV6-5 and TRBJ2-5, with D maybe TRBD2 (6 bases). Germline assignment: CDR1 MNHEY and CDR2 SVGAGI. V lost 2 bases and J lost 5, with 12 bases in between. The CDR3 runs 14 residues. The chain's CDR3 is CASSYMGGRETQYF. CDR3 nucleotides: TGTGCCAGCAGTTACATGGGGGGAAGGGAGACCCAGTACTTC.

The rearrangement joins TRBV9 to TRBJ1-1; TRBD1 might be the D (5 bases). Germline-derived CDR1 and CDR2 are SGDLS and YYNGEE. Trimming pared 0 bases from V and 5 bases from J, leaving 20 bases between. The CDR3 has 17 residues. The CDR3 DNA reads TGTGCCAGCAGCGTAGAATCTGGGGCTGGGCCGAAGACTGAAGCTTTCTTT. This codes for CASSVESGAGPKTEAFF.

This chain joins TRBV4-3 and TRBJ2-7; D may be TRBD1 (5 bases). Germline V gene data show CDR1 as LGHNA and CDR2 as YSLEER. Trimming shortened V by 0 bases and J by 0 bases, and 6 bases separated the two germline ends. CDR3 length: 14 amino acids. CDR3 region: CASSQDTGSYEQYF. The CDR3 region has the DNA TGCGCCAGCAGCCAAGACACAGGCTCCTACGAGCAGTACTTC.

The sample holds a few counts of this clone. The chain links TRBV7-9 to TRBJ2-7, with unresolved D. The germline V gene encodes CDR1 SEHNR and CDR2 FQNEAQ (reference sequence). The CDR3 runs 14 residues. V was shortened by 1 base and J by 5 bases, with 12 bases between the two germline ends. Here the CDR3 reads CASSLDIVYNEQYF. The CDR3, as DNA: TGTGCCAGCAGCTTAGATATCGTTTATAACGAGCAGTACTTC.

This chain joins TRBV5-6 and TRBJ2-7; TRBD1 agrees at 7 bases. CDR1 and CDR2 (germline): SGHDT, YYEEEE. The CDR3 length is 14 residues. V lost 4 bases to trimming and J lost 1 base; unmatched junction nucleotides: 5. The CDR3 region has the DNA TGTGCCAGCAGCCCCGGACAGGCTTCCTACGAGCAGTACTTC. Translated: CASSPGQASYEQYF.

The chain carries TRBV4-1 and TRBJ1-5, with TRBD1 matching over 7 bases. Germline loops: CDR1 MGHRA, CDR2 YSYEKL. The CDR3 sequence is 16 residues long. V lost 3 bases and J lost 0; bases outside the gene matches: 5. CDR3 nucleotide sequence: TGCGCCAGCAGCCACGTAACAGGGGATAGCAATCAGCCCCAGCATTTT. This translates into CASSHVTGDSNQPQHF.

V gene TRBV27 combines with J gene TRBJ2-3, with TRBD2 identical over 7 bases. The germline V gene has CDR1 MNHEY and CDR2 SMNVEV (reference sequence). CDR3 size: 15 residues. V lost 6 bases, J lost 0 bases, and 6 bases stayed unmatched. DNA for the CDR3: TGTGCCAGCAGACAGCGGGGTCTCAGCACAGATACGCAGTATTTT. Translated: CASRQRGLSTDTQYF.

CDR3 in DNA: TGTGCCAGCAGCTCCCGGACTAGCGGGGCCGGGGAGCTGTTTTTT. Protein product: CASSSRTSGAGELFF. This chain links TRBV5-4 with TRBJ2-2; 12 nucleotides agree with TRBD2. V lost 3 bases, J lost 6 bases, and 3 bases stayed unmatched. The CDR3 has 15 residues. Per the germline V gene, CDR1 is SGHNT and CDR2 is YYREEE (reference sequence). Combining the CDR3 with reference TRBV5-4 and TRBJ2-2 gives the whole variable domain ETGVTQSPTHLIKTRGQQVTLRCSSQSGHNTVSWYQQALGQGPQFIFQYYREEENGRGNFPPRFSGLQFPNYSSELNVNALELDDSALYLCASSSRTSGAGELFFGEGSRLTVL.